This TCR beta chain was sequenced during a study of shared clonotypes between healthy human individuals. Data came from immunoSEQ multiplex PCR; TCRdb stores just in-frame clones and leaves some out. The repertoire holds some 700,000 clones, with 90% as singletons. The CDR3 totals 15 residues. The V end lost 2 bases, the J end lost 2 bases, and 10 bases lay between the germline ends. Germline lookup yields CDR1 MNHEY and CDR2 SMNVEV (reference sequence). The material sequenced was memory CD8+ T cells from PBMCs. The subset was: CD45RO+ cells pooled with CCR7-negative TemRA cells. The TCR originated in a man in his late teens or twenties in good health. Some clones in this sample may be carry-over from other donors' samples. This sequence joins TRBV27 and TRBJ2-1, with a tentative D call TRBD2 (6 bases). The DNA for the CDR3 is TGTGCCAGCAGTTTAACGGGAGTTCCCTACAATGAGCAGTTCTTC. As protein: CASSLTGVPYNEQFF.